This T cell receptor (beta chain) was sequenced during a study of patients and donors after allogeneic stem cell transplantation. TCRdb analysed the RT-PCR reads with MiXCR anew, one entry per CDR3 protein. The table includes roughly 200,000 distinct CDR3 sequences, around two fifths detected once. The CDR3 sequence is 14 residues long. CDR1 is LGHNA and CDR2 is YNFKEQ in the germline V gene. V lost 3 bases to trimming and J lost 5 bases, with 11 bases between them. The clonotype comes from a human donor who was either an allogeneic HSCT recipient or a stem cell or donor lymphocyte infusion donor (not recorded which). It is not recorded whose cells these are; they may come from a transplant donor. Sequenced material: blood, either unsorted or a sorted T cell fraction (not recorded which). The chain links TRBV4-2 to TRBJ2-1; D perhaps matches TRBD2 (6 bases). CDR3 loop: CASSQRGIDNEQFF. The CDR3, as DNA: TGTGCCAGCAGCCAGCGGGGAATCGACAATGAGCAGTTCTTC.